The T cell receptor beta chain under discussion was sequenced for a study of blood T cell repertoires in COVID-19. Study-wide background: Samples of COVID-19 (acute and convalescent) were obtained from the United States, Italy and Spain. PBMCs, B-cell-depleted T cells, or T cells provided the cDNA or gDNA that made up the material.

This clone was seen many times. The CDR3 runs to 12 residues. V dropped 3 bases and J dropped 3 bases, with 3 bases sitting between them. In germline, CDR1 is WNHNN, CDR2 SYGVQD (reference sequence). Study processing details: It was from reference gene primer amplification that nucleated cell counts were estimated. Some clones are missing from TCRdb's copy, which holds only in-frame ones; the method was immunoSEQ multiplex PCR. V, J and clone size are taken as reported in that table, and D and trimming were inferred from the DNA itself. The sample has roughly 250,000 clones; around 82% are singletons.

This TCR derives from a human donor in a cohort sampled during active COVID-19. The source material was peripheral blood. The chain is built from TRBV10-1 and TRBJ1-5; D not resolved. The CDR3, as DNA: TGCGCCAGCAGTGACTCCAATCAGCCCCAGCATTTT. This codes for CASSDSNQPQHF.